This TCR beta chain emerged from a study of shared clonotypes between healthy human individuals. Germline CDR1 SEHNR, CDR2 FQNEAQ (reference sequence). Deletions cut 6 bases from V and 4 bases from J, with 18 bases between. CDR3 size: 15 residues. This clone was recorded once. Sequencing was performed with immunoSEQ multiplex PCR; in TCRdb, only in-frame clones are kept and a portion is missing. The profile shows hundreds of thousands of clones, roughly three quarters of them singletons. This TCR derives from a woman aged 40-49 years in good health. Some clones in this sample may be carry-over from other donors' samples. The sample taken for sequencing was PBMCs. The chain couples TRBV7-9 to TRBJ1-2; D might be TRBD1 (6 bases). The CDR3 coding sequence is TGTGCCAGCAGTTTGTCGGGGGGCGAAACCTATGGCTACACCTTC. It encodes CASSLSGGETYGYTF.